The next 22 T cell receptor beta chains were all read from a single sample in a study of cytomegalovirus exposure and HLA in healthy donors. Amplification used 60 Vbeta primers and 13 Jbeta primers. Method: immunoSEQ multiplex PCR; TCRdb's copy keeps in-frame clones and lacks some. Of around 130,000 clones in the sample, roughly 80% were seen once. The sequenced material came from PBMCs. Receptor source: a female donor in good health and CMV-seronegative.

CDR3 region: CASSLSRNEQFF. CDR3 sequence (DNA): TGTGCCAGCAGTTTATCCCGGAATGAGCAGTTCTTC. This sequence joins TRBV28 and TRBJ2-1; no clear D. V was shortened by 1 base and J by 7 bases, with 5 bases between the two germline ends. The CDR3 has 12 residues. Looked up from germline, CDR1 is MDHEN and CDR2 is SYDVKM. The variable domain in full, completed from reference TRBV28 and TRBJ2-1, reads DVKVTQSSRYLVKRTGEKVFLECVQDMDHENMFWYRQDPGLGLRLIYFSYDVKMKEKGDIPEGYSVSREKKERFSLILESASTNQTSMYLCASSLSRNEQFFGPGTRLTVL.

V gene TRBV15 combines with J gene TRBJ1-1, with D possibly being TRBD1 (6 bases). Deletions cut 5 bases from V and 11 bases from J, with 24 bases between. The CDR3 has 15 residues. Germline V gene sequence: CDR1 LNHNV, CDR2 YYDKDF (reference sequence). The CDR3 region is CATSGTRQVPLWAFF. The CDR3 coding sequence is TGTGCCACCAGCGGGACTAGACAGGTCCCCTTGTGGGCTTTCTTT. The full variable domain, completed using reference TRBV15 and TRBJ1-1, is DAMVIQNPRYQVTQFGKPVTLSCSQTLNHNVMYWYQQKSSQAPKLLFHYYDKDFNNEADTPDNFQSRRPNTSFCFLDIRSPGLGDTAMYLCATSGTRQVPLWAFFGQGTRLTVV.

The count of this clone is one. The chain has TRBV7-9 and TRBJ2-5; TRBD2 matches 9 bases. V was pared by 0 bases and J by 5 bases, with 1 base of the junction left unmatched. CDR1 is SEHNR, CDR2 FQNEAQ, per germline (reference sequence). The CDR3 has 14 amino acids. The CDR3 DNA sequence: TGTGCCAGCAGCTTAGCTAGCGGGAGCGAGACCCAGTACTTC. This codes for CASSLASGSETQYF. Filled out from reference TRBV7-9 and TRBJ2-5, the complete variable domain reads DTGVSQNPRHKITKRGQNVTFRCDPISEHNRLYWYRQTLGQGPEFLTYFQNEAQLEKSRLLSDRFSAERPKGSFSTLEIQRTEQGDSAMYLCASSLASGSETQYFGPGTRLLVL.

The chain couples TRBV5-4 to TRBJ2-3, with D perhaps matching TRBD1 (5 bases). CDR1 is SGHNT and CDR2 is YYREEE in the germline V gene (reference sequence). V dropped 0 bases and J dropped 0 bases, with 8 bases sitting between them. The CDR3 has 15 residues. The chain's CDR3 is CASSLEGISTDTQYF. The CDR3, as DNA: TGTGCCAGCAGCTTGGAGGGGATTAGCACAGATACGCAGTATTTT. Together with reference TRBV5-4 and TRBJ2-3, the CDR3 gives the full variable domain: ETGVTQSPTHLIKTRGQQVTLRCSSQSGHNTVSWYQQALGQGPQFIFQYYREEENGRGNFPPRFSGLQFPNYSSELNVNALELDDSALYLCASSLEGISTDTQYFGPGTRLTVL.

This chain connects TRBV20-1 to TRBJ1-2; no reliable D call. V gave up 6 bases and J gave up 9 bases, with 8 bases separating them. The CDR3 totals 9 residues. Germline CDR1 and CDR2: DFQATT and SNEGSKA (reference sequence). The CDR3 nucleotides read TGCAGTGCCACACCGAGCTACACCTTC. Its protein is CSATPSYTF.

CDR3 loop: CAISAGLSNQPQHF. The CDR3 DNA reads TGTGCCATCAGTGCAGGGTTAAGCAATCAGCCCCAGCATTTT. The genes are TRBV10-3 and TRBJ1-5; D possibly corresponds to TRBD1 (5 bases). Germline V gene data show CDR1 as ENHRY and CDR2 as SYGVKD. This CDR3 contains 14 residues. Trimming took 4 bases from V and 1 from J, leaving 8 bases between them.

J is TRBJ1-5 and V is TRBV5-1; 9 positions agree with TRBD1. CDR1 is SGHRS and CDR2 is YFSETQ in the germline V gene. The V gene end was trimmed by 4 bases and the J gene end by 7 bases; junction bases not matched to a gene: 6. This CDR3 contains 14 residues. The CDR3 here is CASSTGQGMQPQHF. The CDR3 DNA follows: TGCGCCAGCAGCACCGGACAGGGGATGCAGCCCCAGCATTTT.

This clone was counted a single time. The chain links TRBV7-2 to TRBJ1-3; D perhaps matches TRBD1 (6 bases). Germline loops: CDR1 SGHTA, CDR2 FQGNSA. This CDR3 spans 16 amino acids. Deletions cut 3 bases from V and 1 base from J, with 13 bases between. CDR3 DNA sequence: TGTGCCAGCAGCTTGTCAACAGGGCGGTCTGGAAACACCATATATTTT. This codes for CASSLSTGRSGNTIYF.

CDR3 coding DNA: TGTGCCAGCATCTCAGGGGGGTTGGCAGATACGCAGTATTTT. Amino acid sequence: CASISGGLADTQYF. This chain connects TRBV6-1 to TRBJ2-3; possibly TRBD1 for D (7 bases). The CDR3 is 14 amino acids. Germline CDR1 reads MNHNS; CDR2 reads SASEGT. Trimming pared 7 bases from V and 4 bases from J, leaving 15 bases between.

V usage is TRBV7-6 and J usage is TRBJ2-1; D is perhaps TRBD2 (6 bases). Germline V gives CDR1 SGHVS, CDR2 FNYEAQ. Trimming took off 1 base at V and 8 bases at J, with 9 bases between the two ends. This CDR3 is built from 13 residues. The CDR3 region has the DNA TGTGCCAGCAGCTTAGAGGGAGGTCATGAGCAGTTCTTC. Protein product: CASSLEGGHEQFF.

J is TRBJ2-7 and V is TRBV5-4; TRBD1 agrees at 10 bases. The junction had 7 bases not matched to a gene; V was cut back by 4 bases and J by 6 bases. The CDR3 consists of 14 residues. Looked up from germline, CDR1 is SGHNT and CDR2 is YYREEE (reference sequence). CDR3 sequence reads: CASSPRDRGGEQYF. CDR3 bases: TGTGCCAGCAGCCCCCGGGACAGGGGTGGCGAGCAGTACTTC.

CDR3 DNA: TGTGCCTGGAGTGGGGCAGGGGGTGATACGCAGTATTTT. Translation: CAWSGAGGDTQYF. The J gene is TRBJ2-3, the V gene TRBV30; 7 bases are shared with TRBD1. The V segment lost 1 base and the J segment 6 bases; nucleotides outside the gene matches: 4. Germline CDR1 is GTSNPN and CDR2 is SVGIG (reference sequence). The CDR3 loop spans 13 amino acids.

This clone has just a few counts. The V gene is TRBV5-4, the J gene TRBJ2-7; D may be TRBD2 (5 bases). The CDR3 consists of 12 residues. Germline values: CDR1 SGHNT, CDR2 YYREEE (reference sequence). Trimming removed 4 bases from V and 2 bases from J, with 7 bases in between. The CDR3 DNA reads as TGTGCCAGCAGCGGAGGAACCTACGAGCAGTACTTC. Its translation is CASSGGTYEQYF. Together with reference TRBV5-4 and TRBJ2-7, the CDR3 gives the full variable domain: ETGVTQSPTHLIKTRGQQVTLRCSSQSGHNTVSWYQQALGQGPQFIFQYYREEENGRGNFPPRFSGLQFPNYSSELNVNALELDDSALYLCASSGGTYEQYFGPGTRLTVT.

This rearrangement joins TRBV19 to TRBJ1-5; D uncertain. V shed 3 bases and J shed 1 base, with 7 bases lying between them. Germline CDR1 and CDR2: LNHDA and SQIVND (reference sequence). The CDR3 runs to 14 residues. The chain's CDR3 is CASSMRSSNQPQHF. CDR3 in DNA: TGTGCCAGTAGTATGAGGTCGAGCAATCAGCCCCAGCATTTT.

The CDR3 protein is CASSITGPSGNTIYF. The CDR3 DNA follows: TGTGCCAGCAGTATAACAGGGCCCTCTGGAAACACCATATATTTT. This sequence joins TRBV28 and TRBJ1-3; tentatively, D is TRBD1 (6 bases). CDR3 length equals 15 residues. Per germline, CDR1 MDHEN and CDR2 SYDVKM. V lost 5 bases to trimming and J lost 0 bases, with 11 bases between them.

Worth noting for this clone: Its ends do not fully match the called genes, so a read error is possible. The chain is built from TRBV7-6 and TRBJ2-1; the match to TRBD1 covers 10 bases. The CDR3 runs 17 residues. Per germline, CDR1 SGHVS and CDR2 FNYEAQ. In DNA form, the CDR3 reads TGTGCCAGCAGCCTAGCGGACAGGGGGTCAGTATACAATGAGCAGTTCTTC. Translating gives CASSLADRGSVYNEQFF. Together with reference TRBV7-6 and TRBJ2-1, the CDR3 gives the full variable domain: GAGVSQSPRYKVTKRGQDVALRCDPISGHVSLYWYRQALGQGPEFLTYFNYEAQQDKSGLPNDRFSAERPEGSISTLTIQRTEQRDSAMYRCASSLADRGSVYNEQFFGPGTRLTVL.

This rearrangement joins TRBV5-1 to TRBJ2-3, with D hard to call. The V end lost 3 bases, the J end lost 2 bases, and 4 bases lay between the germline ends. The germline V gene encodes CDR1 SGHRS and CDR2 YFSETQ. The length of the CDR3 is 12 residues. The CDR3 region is CASSSLTDTQYF. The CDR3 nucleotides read TGCGCCAGCAGCTCTCTCACAGATACGCAGTATTTT. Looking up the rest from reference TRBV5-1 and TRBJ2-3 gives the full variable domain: KAGVTQTPRYLIKTRGQQVTLSCSPISGHRSVSWYQQTPGQGLQFLFEYFSETQRNKGNFPGRFSGRQFSNSRSEMNVSTLELGDSALYLCASSSLTDTQYFGPGTRLTVL.

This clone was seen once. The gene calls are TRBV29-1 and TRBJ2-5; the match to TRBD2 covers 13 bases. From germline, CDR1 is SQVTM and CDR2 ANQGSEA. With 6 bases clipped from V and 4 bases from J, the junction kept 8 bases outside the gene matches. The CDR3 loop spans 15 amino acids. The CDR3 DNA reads TGCAGCGTAGAGGGTGGACTAGCGGGAGTAGAGACCCAGTACTTC. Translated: CSVEGGLAGVETQYF.

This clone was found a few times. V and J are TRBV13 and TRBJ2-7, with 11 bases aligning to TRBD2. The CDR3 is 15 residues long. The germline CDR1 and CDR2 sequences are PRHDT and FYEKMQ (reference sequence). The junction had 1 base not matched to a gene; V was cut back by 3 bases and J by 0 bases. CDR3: CASSFSGRASYEQYF. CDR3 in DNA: TGTGCCAGCAGCTTTAGCGGGAGGGCCTCCTACGAGCAGTACTTC.

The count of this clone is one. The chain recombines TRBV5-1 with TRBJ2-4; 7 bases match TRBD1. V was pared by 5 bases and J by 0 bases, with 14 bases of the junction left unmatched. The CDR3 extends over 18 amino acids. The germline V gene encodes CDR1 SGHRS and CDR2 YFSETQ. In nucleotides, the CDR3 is TGCGCCAGCAGGAAAGAGGCCGGGGACAGACTAGCCAAAAACATTCAGTACTTC. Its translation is CASRKEAGDRLAKNIQYF.

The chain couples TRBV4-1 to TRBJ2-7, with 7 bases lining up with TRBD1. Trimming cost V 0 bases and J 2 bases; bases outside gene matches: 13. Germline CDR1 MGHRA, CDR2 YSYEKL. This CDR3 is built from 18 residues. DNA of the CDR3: TGCGCCAGCAGCCAAGATCTGGGACAGTACTCATTAGCCTACGAGCAGTACTTC. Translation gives CASSQDLGQYSLAYEQYF.

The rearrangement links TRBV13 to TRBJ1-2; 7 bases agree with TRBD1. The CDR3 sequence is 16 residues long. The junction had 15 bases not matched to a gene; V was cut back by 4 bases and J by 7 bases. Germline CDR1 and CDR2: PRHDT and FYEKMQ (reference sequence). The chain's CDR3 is CASSYQGEEGAAGYTF. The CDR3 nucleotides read TGTGCCAGCAGCTATCAGGGGGAGGAGGGTGCCGCTGGCTACACCTTC.